Reported below is one T cell receptor beta chain. These data are taken from a study of blood T cell repertoires in COVID-19. Study as a whole: Samples of COVID-19 (acute and convalescent) were obtained from the United States, Italy and Spain. The cDNA or gDNA used as material had been derived from T cells, B-cell-depleted T cells, or PBMCs.

The Seattle patients, enrolled during active infection, were followed longitudinally. In the original workflow: The assay estimated nucleated cells by amplifying reference gene primers. Method: immunoSEQ multiplex PCR; TCRdb's copy keeps in-frame clones and lacks some. That table gives V, J and clone size, and the DNA gave D and trimming. The sample includes about 170,000 clones, approximately 91% seen only once; the top ten take roughly 4.5%. The specimen was peripheral blood. The TCR sequence derives from a man between 18 and 35 years old with COVID-19, enrolled during active disease.

The CDR3: CASSRSTEAGSPLHF. DNA of the CDR3: TGTGCCAGCAGTCGCTCGACAGAAGCCGGTTCACCCCTCCACTTT. The rearrangement links TRBV6-2 or TRBV6-3 to TRBJ1-6; tentative D call: TRBD1 (5 bases). The CDR3 is made up of 15 amino acids. CDR1 and CDR2 (germline): MNHEY, SVGEGT. V shed 5 bases and J shed 9 bases, with 17 bases lying between them.